One and the same sample provided the 4 T cell receptor beta chains below, sequenced in a study of blood T cell repertoires in COVID-19. Method: immunoSEQ multiplex PCR; TCRdb's copy keeps in-frame clones and lacks some. The sample comprises tens of thousands of clones, 81% of which are singletons, and around 30% rests with the top ten. Material: peripheral blood. All receptors come from a woman at least 80 years old with active or convalescent COVID-19.

J is TRBJ2-5 and V is TRBV4-3, with 8 bases fitting TRBD1. This CDR3 spans 15 amino acids. J was trimmed by 2 bases and V by 4 bases; bases with no gene match: 6. From germline, CDR1 is LGHNA and CDR2 YSLEER. The CDR3 coding sequence is TGCGCCAGCAGCCTAGGACAGGGTCCGCAAGAGACCCAGTACTTC. The encoded protein is CASSLGQGPQETQYF.

The chain combines TRBV20-1 with TRBJ1-1, with a tentative D call TRBD1 (5 bases). Germline-derived CDR1 and CDR2 are DFQATT and SNEGSKA (reference sequence). The CDR3 consists of 14 residues. V lost 3 bases and J 3 bases, leaving 14 bases between the germline ends. CDR3: CSASVRGLYTEAFF. CDR3 bases: TGCAGTGCTAGTGTTCGGGGGTTATACACTGAAGCTTTCTTT.

The chain employs TRBV7-2 and TRBJ2-3; D is possibly TRBD2 (5 bases). Germline loops: CDR1 SGHTA, CDR2 FQGNSA. This CDR3 has 14 residues. Trimming stripped 1 base from V and 2 bases from J, with 7 bases between. In DNA, the CDR3 is TGTGCCAGCAGCTTAGGAGGGAACACAGATACGCAGTATTTT. This translates into CASSLGGNTDTQYF.

This clone was observed a single time. The J gene is TRBJ2-1, the V gene TRBV9, with 12 positions matching TRBD2. From germline, CDR1 is SGDLS and CDR2 YYNGEE. The length of the CDR3 is 20 residues. V shed 3 bases and J 0 bases; nucleotides not matched to a gene: 13. CDR3 DNA sequence: TGTGCCAGCAGCGAGCCCACGCTAGCGGGGGGGACCTACTCCTACAATGAGCAGTTCTTC. The encoded protein is CASSEPTLAGGTYSYNEQFF.